The clone carrying this T cell receptor beta chain has only a few counts. The target antigen is unknown. The data were obtained in a study of beta chain features in type 1 diabetes. The isolated RNA, all of it, was reverse transcribed, so expressed TCRB transcripts were what got sequenced. The repertoire was sequenced with immunoSEQ multiplex PCR; TCRdb's copy has only in-frame clones and lacks some. This sample yields approximately 170,000 clones, of which over 7.5% are seen a single time; 2.3% belongs to the top ten. Findings of the study overall: Among all four CD4+ subsets, Type 1 diabetes patients had TCRB CDR3s that were moderately but significantly shorter.

The trim removed 4 bases at V and 6 bases at J, leaving 9 bases unmatched. The CDR3 is 15 amino acids. Germline V gene lookup returns CDR1 MNHNS and CDR2 SASEGT. The sample was central memory CD4+ T cells from blood. The chain is built from TRBV6-1 and TRBJ1-5; 7 bases align to TRBD1. The TCR originated in a woman aged 18-30 years in good health. The CDR3 DNA sequence: TGTGCCAGCAGTGCCACTACAGGGGTTGGTCAGCCCCAGCATTTT. This translates into CASSATTGVGQPQHF.